This T cell receptor beta chain stems from a study of identifying expanded T cells in peripheral blood. The germline CDR1 and CDR2 sequences are SGHTA and FQGNSA. The CDR3 is 13 residues long. Between the trimmed V and J ends, which lost 6 bases and 1 base, there was a span of 9 bases. Sequencing used immunoSEQ multiplex PCR; TCRdb keeps in-frame clones, though not all of them. The sample comprises 100,000 to 150,000 clones, less than 90% of which are singletons, and 8% to 9% rests with the top ten. The sequence derives from a person between 18 and 70 years old in good health. V is TRBV7-2 and J is TRBJ1-1, with D unresolved. The specimen was blood. The CDR3 reads CASSRTQNTEAFF. The CDR3 bases are TGTGCCAGCAGTCGGACCCAGAACACTGAAGCTTTCTTT.